This TCR beta chain was identified in a study of pediatric ulcerative colitis. A note on this clone: The antigen remains undetermined.

During colonoscopy, one to two rectal pinch biopsies were collected. Sequencing was at survey level. This table comes from immunoSEQ multiplex PCR, and its TCRdb copy is limited to in-frame clones, with some not included. The sample shows 44,000 or so clones, roughly 79% of them seen only once. V lost 3 bases to trimming and J lost 3 bases, with 9 bases between them. The germline V gene encodes CDR1 MNHEY and CDR2 SMNVEV (reference sequence). The CDR3 is made up of 13 amino acids. Points from the study as a whole: In rectum, acute severe colitis had expanded clones and less diversity. Ulcerative colitis patients shared more blood-rectal clones than controls.

The chain is built from TRBV27 and TRBJ2-7; unclear D gene. The TCR sequence derives from a girl aged 5-17 years with moderate ulcerative colitis. Material for sequencing was gut tissue. CDR3 bases: TGTGCCAGCAGTTTTCTGGGTGACTACGAGCAGTACTTC. This encodes CASSFLGDYEQYF.